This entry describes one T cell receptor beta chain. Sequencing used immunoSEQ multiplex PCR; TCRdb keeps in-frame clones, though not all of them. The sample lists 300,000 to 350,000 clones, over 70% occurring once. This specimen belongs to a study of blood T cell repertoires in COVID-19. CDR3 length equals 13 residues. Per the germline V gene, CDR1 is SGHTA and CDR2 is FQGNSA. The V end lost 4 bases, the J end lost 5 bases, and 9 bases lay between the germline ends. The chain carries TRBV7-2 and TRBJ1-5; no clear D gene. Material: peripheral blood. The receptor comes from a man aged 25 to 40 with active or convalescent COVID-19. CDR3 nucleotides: TGTGCCAGCAGCTACTTGGTTGATCAGCCCCAGCATTTT. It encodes CASSYLVDQPQHF.